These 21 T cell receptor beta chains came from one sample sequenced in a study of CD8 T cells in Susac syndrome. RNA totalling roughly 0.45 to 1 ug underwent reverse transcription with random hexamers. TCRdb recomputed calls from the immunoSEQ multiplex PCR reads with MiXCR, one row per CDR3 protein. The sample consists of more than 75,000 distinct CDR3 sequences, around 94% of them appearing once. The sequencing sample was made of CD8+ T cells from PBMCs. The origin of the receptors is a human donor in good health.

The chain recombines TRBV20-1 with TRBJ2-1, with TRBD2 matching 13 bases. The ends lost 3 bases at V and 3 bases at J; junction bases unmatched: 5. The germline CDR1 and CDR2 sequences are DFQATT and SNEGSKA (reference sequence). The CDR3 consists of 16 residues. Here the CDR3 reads CSASVGLAGDYNEQFF. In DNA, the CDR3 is TGCAGTGCTAGTGTCGGACTAGCGGGGGACTACAATGAGCAGTTCTTC.

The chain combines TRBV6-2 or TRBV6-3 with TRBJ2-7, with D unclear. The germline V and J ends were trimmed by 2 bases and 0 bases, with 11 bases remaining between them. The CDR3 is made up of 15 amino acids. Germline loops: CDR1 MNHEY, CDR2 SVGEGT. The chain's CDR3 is CASSYNVAPSYEQYV. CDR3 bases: TGTGCCAGCAGTTACAACGTCGCACCCTCCTACGAGCAGTACGTC.

In DNA form, the CDR3 reads TGTGCCTCTGGGATCAGCGGGACTATCGATACGCAGTATTTT. Translating it yields CASGISGTIDTQYF. The chain uses TRBV30 and TRBJ2-3; 7 positions match TRBD2. The germline V gene encodes CDR1 GTSNPN and CDR2 SVGIG (reference sequence). With V trimmed by 7 bases and J by 6 bases, 13 bases remained unmatched. The CDR3 totals 14 residues.

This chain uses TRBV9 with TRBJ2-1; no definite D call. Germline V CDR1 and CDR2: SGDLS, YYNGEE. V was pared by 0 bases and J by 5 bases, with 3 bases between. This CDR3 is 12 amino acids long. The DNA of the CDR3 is TGTGCCAGCAGCGTAGACGACAATGAGCAGTTCTTC. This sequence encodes CASSVDDNEQFF.

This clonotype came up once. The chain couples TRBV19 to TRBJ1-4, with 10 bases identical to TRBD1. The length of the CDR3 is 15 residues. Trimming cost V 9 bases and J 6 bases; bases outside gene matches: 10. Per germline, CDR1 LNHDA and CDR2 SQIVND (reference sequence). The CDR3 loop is CASWDRGKVDEKLFF. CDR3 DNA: TGTGCCAGCTGGGACAGGGGAAAAGTGGATGAAAAACTGTTTTTT. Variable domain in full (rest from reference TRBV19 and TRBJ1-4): DGGITQSPKYLFRKEGQNVTLSCEQNLNHDAMYWYRQDPGQGLRLIYYSQIVNDFQKGDIAEGYSVSREKKESFPLTVTSAQKNPTAFYLCASWDRGKVDEKLFFGSGTQLSVL.

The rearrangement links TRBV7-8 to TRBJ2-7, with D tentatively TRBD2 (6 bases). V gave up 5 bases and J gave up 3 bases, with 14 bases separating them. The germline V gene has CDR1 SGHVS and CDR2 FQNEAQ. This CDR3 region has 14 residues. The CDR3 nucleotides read TGTGCCAGCAGCCCTTTGGGCGGGGTCTACGAGCAGTACGTC. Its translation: CASSPLGGVYEQYV.

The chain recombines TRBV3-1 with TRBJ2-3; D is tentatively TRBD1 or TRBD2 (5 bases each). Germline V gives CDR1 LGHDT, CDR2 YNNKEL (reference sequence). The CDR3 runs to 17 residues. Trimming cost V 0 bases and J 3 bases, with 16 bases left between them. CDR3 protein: CASSQERAGWRTDTQYF. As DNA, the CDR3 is TGTGCCAGCAGCCAAGAGAGAGCAGGGTGGAGGACAGATACGCAGTATTTT.

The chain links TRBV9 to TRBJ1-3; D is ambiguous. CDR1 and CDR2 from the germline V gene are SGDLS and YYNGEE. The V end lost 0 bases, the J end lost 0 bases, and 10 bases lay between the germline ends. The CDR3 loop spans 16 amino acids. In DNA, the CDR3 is TGTGCCAGCAGCGTAGGCTCAGTAGACTCTGGAAACACCATATATTTT. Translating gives CASSVGSVDSGNTIYF.

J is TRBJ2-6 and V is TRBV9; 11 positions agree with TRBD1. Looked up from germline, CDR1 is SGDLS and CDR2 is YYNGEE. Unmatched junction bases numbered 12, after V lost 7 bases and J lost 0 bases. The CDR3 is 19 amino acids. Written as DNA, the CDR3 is TGTGCCAGCCTCGGACAGGGGGCGTTGCCTCTCTCTGGGGCCAACGTCCTGACTTTC. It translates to CASLGQGALPLSGANVLTF.

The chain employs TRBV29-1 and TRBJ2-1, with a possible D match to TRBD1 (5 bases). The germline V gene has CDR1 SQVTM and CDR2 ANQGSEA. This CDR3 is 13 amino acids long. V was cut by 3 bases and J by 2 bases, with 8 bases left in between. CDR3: CSVEQGTYNEQFF. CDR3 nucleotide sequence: TGCAGCGTTGAGCAGGGCACCTACAATGAGCAGTTCTTC.

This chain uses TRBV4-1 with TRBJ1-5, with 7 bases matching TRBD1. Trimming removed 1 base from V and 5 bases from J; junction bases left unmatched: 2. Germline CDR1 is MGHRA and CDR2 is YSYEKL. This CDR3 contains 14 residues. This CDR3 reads CASSQVQGDQPQHF. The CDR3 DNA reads TGCGCCAGCAGCCAAGTCCAGGGGGATCAGCCCCAGCATTTT.

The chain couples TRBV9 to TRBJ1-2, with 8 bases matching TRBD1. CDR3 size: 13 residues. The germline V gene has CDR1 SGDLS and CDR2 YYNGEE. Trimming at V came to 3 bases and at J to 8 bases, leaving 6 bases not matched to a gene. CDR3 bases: TGTGCCAGCAGCGAGGGGACAGGTTGGGGCTACACCTTC. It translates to CASSEGTGWGYTF. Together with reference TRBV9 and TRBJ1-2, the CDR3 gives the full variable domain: DSGVTQTPKHLITATGQRVTLRCSPRSGDLSVYWYQQSLDQGLQFLIQYYNGEERAKGNILERFSAQQFPDLHSELNLSSLELGDSALYFCASSEGTGWGYTFGSGTRLTVV.

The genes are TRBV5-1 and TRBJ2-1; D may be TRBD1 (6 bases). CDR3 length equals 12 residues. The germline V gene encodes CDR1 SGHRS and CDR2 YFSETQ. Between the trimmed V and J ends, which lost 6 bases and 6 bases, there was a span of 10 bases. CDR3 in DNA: TGCGCCAGCAATCAGGGGCTCAATGAGCAGTTCTTC. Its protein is CASNQGLNEQFF.

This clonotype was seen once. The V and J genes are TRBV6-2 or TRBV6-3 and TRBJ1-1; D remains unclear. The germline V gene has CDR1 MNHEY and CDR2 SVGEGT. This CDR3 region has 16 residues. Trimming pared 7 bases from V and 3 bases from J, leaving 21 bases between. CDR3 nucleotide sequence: TGTGCCAGCACCGCGGTGGGGATCGTAGTGGACACTGAAGCTTTCTTT. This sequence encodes CASTAVGIVVDTEAFF.

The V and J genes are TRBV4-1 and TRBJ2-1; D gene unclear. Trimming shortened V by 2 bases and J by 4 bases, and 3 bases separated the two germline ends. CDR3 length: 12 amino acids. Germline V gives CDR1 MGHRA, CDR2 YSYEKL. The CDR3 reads CASSQLYNEQFF. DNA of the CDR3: TGCGCCAGCAGCCAACTTTACAATGAGCAGTTCTTC.

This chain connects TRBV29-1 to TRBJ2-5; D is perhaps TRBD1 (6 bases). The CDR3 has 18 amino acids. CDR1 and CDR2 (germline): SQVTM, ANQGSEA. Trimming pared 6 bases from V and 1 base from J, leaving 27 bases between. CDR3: CSVGHRGGPRVGQETQYF. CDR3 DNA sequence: TGCAGCGTCGGACATCGAGGGGGTCCACGGGTGGGCCAAGAGACCCAGTACTTC.

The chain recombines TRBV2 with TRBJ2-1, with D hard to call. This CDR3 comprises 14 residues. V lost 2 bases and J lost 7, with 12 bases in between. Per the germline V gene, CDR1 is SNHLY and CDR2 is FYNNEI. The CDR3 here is CASSEWGFSNEQFF. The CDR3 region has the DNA TGTGCCAGCAGTGAATGGGGTTTTAGTAATGAGCAGTTCTTC. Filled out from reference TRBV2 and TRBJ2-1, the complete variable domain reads EPEVTQTPSHQVTQMGQEVILRCVPISNHLYFYWYRQILGQKVEFLVSFYNNEISEKSEIFDDQFSVERPDGSNFTLKIRSTKLEDSAMYFCASSEWGFSNEQFFGPGTRLTVL.

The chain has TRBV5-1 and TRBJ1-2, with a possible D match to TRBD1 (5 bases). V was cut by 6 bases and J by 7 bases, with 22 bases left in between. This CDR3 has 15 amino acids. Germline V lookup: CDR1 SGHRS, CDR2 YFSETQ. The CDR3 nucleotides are TGCGCCAGCACCTACGAGTGGGGGGATCTAGGTGGCTACACCTTC. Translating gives CASTYEWGDLGGYTF.

CDR3 nucleotide sequence: TGTGCCAGCAGTTTCCAGGGGGCGGCCGAAGCTTTCTTT. Protein: CASSFQGAAEAFF. V usage is TRBV27 and J usage is TRBJ1-1, with 8 bases aligning to TRBD1. The CDR3 extends over 13 amino acids. Unmatched junction bases numbered 5, after V lost 3 bases and J lost 8 bases. CDR1 and CDR2 from the germline V gene are MNHEY and SMNVEV (reference sequence).

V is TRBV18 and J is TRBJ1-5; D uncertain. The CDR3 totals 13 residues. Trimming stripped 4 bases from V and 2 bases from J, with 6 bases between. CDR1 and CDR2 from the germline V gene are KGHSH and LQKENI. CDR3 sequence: CASSQSGNQPQHF. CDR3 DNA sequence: TGTGCCAGCTCACAGTCGGGCAATCAGCCCCAGCATTTT.

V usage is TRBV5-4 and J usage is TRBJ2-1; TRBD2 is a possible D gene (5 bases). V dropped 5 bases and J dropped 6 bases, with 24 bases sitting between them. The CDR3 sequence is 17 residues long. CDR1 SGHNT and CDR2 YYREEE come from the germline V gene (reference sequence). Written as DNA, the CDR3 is TGTGCCAGCAGAAACAACCTGGCGGTTGCTAGCCTCAATGAGCAGTTCTTC. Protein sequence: CASRNNLAVASLNEQFF.